The 2 T cell receptor beta chains in this list originate from one sample, sequenced in a study of shared clonotypes between healthy human individuals. Sequenced by immunoSEQ multiplex PCR; TCRdb stores in-frame clones only, minus some. The sample yields about 580,000 clones, 95% to 98% seen once. CD8 cells regarded as naive lacked CD45RO, were positively chosen for CCR7, and omitted terminally differentiated effector memory CD45RA+ cells. Input material: naive CD8+ T cells sorted from blood. These receptors all come from a man aged 25-45 years in good health.

This chain uses TRBV11-3 with TRBJ1-2; D unclear. Germline assignment: CDR1 SGHNT and CDR2 YENEEA. V lost 4 bases, J lost 1 base, and 7 bases lay in between. This CDR3 is 13 amino acids long. CDR3 amino acids: CASSSYVNYGYTF. The CDR3 nucleotides read TGTGCCAGCAGCTCGTACGTTAACTATGGCTACACCTTC.

The genes are TRBV4-2 and TRBJ1-2; 10 bases align to TRBD1. The trim removed 0 bases at V and 7 bases at J, leaving 5 bases unmatched. Germline CDR1 reads LGHNA; CDR2 reads YNFKEQ. The CDR3 covers 15 residues. CDR3 sequence (DNA): TGTGCCAGCAGCCAAGAACCGACAGGGGGCGTTGGCTACACCTTC. Its protein product is CASSQEPTGGVGYTF.